This T cell receptor (beta chain) is from a study of blood T cell repertoires in COVID-19. Whole-study context: Acute and convalescent COVID-19 specimens originated in the United States, Italy and Spain.

CDR1 SGHRS and CDR2 YFSETQ come from the germline V gene. This CDR3 comprises 13 residues. V was pared by 1 base and J by 16 bases, with 10 bases of the junction left unmatched. TCRdb's copy holds only in-frame clones and misses some; the assay was immunoSEQ multiplex PCR. In the table there are 100,000 to 150,000 clones, roughly 86% of which are singletons. The chain couples TRBV5-1 to TRBJ2-1; TRBD2 aligns across 8 bases. What was sequenced was peripheral blood. This receptor was identified in a human donor in a cohort sampled during active COVID-19. This CDR3 is CASSLHPGLVDFF. The DNA for the CDR3 is TGCGCCAGCAGCTTGCATCCGGGACTAGTAGATTTCTTC.